The next 17 T cell receptor beta chains were all read from a single sample in a study of blood T cell repertoires in COVID-19. Method: immunoSEQ multiplex PCR; TCRdb's copy keeps in-frame clones and lacks some. The repertoire consists of under 250,000 clones, with 80% occurring once and the leading ten covering 9.5% to 15%. Input material: peripheral blood. These receptors came from a human donor in a cohort sampled during active COVID-19.

This clone was seen once. The chain employs TRBV7-2 and TRBJ2-5; no clear D. In germline, CDR1 is SGHTA, CDR2 FQGNSA. The CDR3 sequence is 15 residues long. The V end was cut by 0 bases, the J end by 4 bases, with 12 bases between. CDR3 amino acids: CASSLAQTPGETQYF. CDR3 sequence (DNA): TGTGCCAGCAGCTTAGCGCAGACACCAGGAGAGACCCAGTACTTC.

The V call is TRBV6-5, the J call TRBJ2-7; 8 nucleotides align to TRBD2. Unmatched junction bases numbered 8, after V lost 2 bases and J lost 2 bases. The CDR3 extends over 16 amino acids. Germline V CDR1 and CDR2: MNHEY, SVGAGI. The CDR3 nucleotides are TGTGCCAGCAGTTACCACCTCGGGGGGGTTACCTACGAGCAGTACTTC. Protein product: CASSYHLGGVTYEQYF.

The J gene is TRBJ2-1, the V gene TRBV18; no definite D call. The CDR3 loop spans 15 amino acids. The germline V gene has CDR1 KGHSH and CDR2 LQKENI. V was pared by 1 base and J by 0 bases, with 7 bases between. The CDR3 bases are TGTGCCAGCTCACCACAAGCGTCCTCCTACAATGAGCAGTTCTTC. It is translated as CASSPQASSYNEQFF.

The chain joins TRBV7-8 to TRBJ1-5, with TRBD1 matching over 10 bases. This CDR3 comprises 15 residues. V lost 4 bases to trimming and J lost 7 bases; unmatched junction nucleotides: 7. Germline lookup yields CDR1 SGHVS and CDR2 FQNEAQ. The CDR3: CASSYDRGPYQPQHF. In nucleotides, the CDR3 is TGTGCCAGCAGCTATGACAGGGGGCCTTACCAGCCCCAGCATTTT.

J is TRBJ2-7 and V is TRBV27; perhaps TRBD1 as D (5 bases). Trimming shortened V by 4 bases and J by 5 bases, and 21 bases separated the two germline ends. Germline V gene lookup returns CDR1 MNHEY and CDR2 SMNVEV (reference sequence). The CDR3 is 16 amino acids. CDR3 nucleotides: TGTGCCAGCAGTTCGTCCCAGGGTGAGCTGGTGGACGAGCAGTACTTC. Encoded protein: CASSSSQGELVDEQYF.

The chain links TRBV27 to TRBJ2-7, with D perhaps matching TRBD1 (6 bases). Per the germline V gene, CDR1 is MNHEY and CDR2 is SMNVEV (reference sequence). The CDR3 is made up of 15 amino acids. Between the trimmed V and J ends, which lost 7 bases and 3 bases, there was a span of 19 bases. The CDR3 coding sequence is TGTGCCAGCAATTTCCGAGGTCGGGACATCTACGAGCAGTACTTC. It specifies CASNFRGRDIYEQYF.

The V and J genes are TRBV12-3 or TRBV12-4 and TRBJ2-1; TRBD1 aligns across 8 bases. The CDR3 has 13 amino acids. The V and J ends lost 5 bases and 8 bases, in that order; junction bases with no gene match: 5. The CDR3: CASSLVQGDEQFF. In DNA, the CDR3 is TGTGCCAGCAGTCTGGTACAGGGGGATGAGCAGTTCTTC.

As concerns this clone: The sample holds other DNA sequences that translate to the same CDR3. CDR3 region: CASSQDSNTEAFF. For the CDR3, the DNA is TGTGCCAGCAGCCAAGACTCGAACACTGAAGCTTTCTTT. V is TRBV14 and J is TRBJ1-1; the D is unclear. V gave up 0 bases and J gave up 1 base, with 3 bases separating them. Per the germline V gene, CDR1 is SGHDN and CDR2 is FVKESK. CDR3 length: 13 amino acids.

This rearrangement joins TRBV6-1 to TRBJ1-6; 11 bases align to TRBD1. The CDR3 length is 14 residues. Germline V lookup: CDR1 MNHNS, CDR2 SASEGT. Trimming at V came to 3 bases and at J to 10 bases, leaving 2 bases not matched to a gene. CDR3 residues: CASSEGQGGSPLHF. CDR3 nucleotide sequence: TGTGCCAGCAGTGAGGGACAGGGGGGCTCACCCCTCCACTTT.

J is TRBJ1-1 and V is TRBV5-6; D gene unclear. Trimming removed 2 bases from V and 0 bases from J, with 5 bases in between. CDR1 is SGHDT and CDR2 is YYEEEE in the germline V gene. The CDR3 consists of 13 residues. CDR3 DNA: TGTGCCAGCAGCTTTTCAGTGAACACTGAAGCTTTCTTT. It specifies CASSFSVNTEAFF.

The chain joins TRBV15 to TRBJ1-6, with TRBD1 matching 8 bases. Germline V lookup: CDR1 LNHNV, CDR2 YYDKDF (reference sequence). CDR3 length equals 13 residues. The V segment lost 2 bases and the J segment 12 bases; nucleotides outside the gene matches: 3. This CDR3 reads CATSRPGQGPLHF. The CDR3 DNA reads TGTGCCACCAGCAGACCCGGACAGGGACCCCTCCACTTT. The full variable domain, completed using reference TRBV15 and TRBJ1-6, is DAMVIQNPRYQVTQFGKPVTLSCSQTLNHNVMYWYQQKSSQAPKLLFHYYDKDFNNEADTPDNFQSRRPNTSFCFLDIRSPGLGDTAMYLCATSRPGQGPLHFGNGTRLTVT.

The genes are TRBV20-1 and TRBJ1-1; D unclear. CDR1 is DFQATT, CDR2 SNEGSKA, per germline (reference sequence). V gave up 5 bases and J gave up 6 bases, with 10 bases separating them. There are 11 residues in the CDR3. CDR3 in amino acids: CSAQEGPEAFF. For the CDR3, the DNA is TGCAGTGCTCAAGAGGGCCCTGAAGCTTTCTTT.

This clone appeared a single time. This rearrangement joins TRBV6-2 or TRBV6-3 to TRBJ1-2; tentative D call: TRBD1 (6 bases). This CDR3 comprises 14 residues. CDR1 and CDR2 from the germline V gene are MNHEY and SVGEGT. Trimming took off 2 bases at V and 2 bases at J, with 9 bases between the two ends. The CDR3 DNA follows: TGTGCCAGCAGTTACGGCAGGGGAAACTATGGCTACACCTTC. Protein: CASSYGRGNYGYTF.

J is TRBJ1-4 and V is TRBV28; 7 bases fit TRBD1. Germline CDR1 and CDR2: MDHEN and SYDVKM. There are 14 residues in the CDR3. The J segment lost 7 bases and the V segment lost 5 bases, leaving 7 bases of the junction unmatched. The CDR3 DNA sequence: TGTGCCAGCAGTCCAGGGGGAACTTTTGAAAAACTGTTTTTT. This gives the protein CASSPGGTFEKLFF.

This chain joins TRBV12-3 or TRBV12-4 and TRBJ1-2; D not certain. This CDR3 contains 13 residues. Trimming took 5 bases from V and 4 from J, leaving 11 bases between them. The CDR3 bases are TGTGCCAGCAGTCAGACACCCGGCTATGGCTACACCTTC. This codes for CASSQTPGYGYTF.

This clone was seen more than once but under ten times. The V call is TRBV18, the J call TRBJ1-5, with no clear D. The CDR3 contains 17 residues. Trimming pared 3 bases from V and 0 bases from J, leaving 15 bases between. The germline gives CDR1 KGHSH, CDR2 LQKENI. This CDR3 is CASSPNPFPGSNQPQHF. CDR3 in DNA: TGTGCCAGCTCACCCAACCCCTTTCCCGGTAGCAATCAGCCCCAGCATTTT.

J is TRBJ1-1 and V is TRBV6-6, with 10 nucleotides matching TRBD1. V shed 8 bases and J 4 bases; nucleotides not matched to a gene: 4. The germline V gene encodes CDR1 MNHNY and CDR2 SVGAGI (reference sequence). The CDR3 runs 13 residues. The CDR3 DNA reads TGTGCCAGCCTTCGGACAGGGGGCACTGAAGCTTTCTTT. Translating gives CASLRTGGTEAFF.